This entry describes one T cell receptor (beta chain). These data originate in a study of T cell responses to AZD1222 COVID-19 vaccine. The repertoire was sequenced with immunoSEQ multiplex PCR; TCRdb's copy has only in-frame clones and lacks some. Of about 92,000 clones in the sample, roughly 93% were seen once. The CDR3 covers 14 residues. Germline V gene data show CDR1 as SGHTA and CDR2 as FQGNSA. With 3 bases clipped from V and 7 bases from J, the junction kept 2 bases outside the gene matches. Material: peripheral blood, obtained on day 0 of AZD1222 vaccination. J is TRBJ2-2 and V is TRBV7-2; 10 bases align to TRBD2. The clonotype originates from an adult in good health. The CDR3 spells CASSFSGGDGELFF. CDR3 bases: TGTGCCAGCAGCTTCAGCGGGGGGGACGGGGAGCTGTTTTTT.